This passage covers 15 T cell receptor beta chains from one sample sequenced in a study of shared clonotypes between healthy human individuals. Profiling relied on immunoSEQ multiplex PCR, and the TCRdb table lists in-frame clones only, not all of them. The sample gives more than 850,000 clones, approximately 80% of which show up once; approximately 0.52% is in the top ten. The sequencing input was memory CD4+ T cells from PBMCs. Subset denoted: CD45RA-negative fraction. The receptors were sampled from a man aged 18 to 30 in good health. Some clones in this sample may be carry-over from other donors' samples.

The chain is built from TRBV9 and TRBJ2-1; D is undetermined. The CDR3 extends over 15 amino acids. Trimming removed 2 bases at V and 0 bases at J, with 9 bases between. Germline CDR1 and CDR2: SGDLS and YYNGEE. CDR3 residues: CASSVSANSYNEQFF. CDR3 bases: TGTGCCAGCAGCGTGAGCGCCAACTCCTACAATGAGCAGTTCTTC.

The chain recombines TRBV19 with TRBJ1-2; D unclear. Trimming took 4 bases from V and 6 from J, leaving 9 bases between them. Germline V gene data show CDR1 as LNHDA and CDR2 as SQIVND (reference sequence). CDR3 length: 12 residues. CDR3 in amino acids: CASSKGLNGYTF. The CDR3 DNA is TGTGCCAGTAGTAAGGGCCTTAATGGCTACACCTTC.

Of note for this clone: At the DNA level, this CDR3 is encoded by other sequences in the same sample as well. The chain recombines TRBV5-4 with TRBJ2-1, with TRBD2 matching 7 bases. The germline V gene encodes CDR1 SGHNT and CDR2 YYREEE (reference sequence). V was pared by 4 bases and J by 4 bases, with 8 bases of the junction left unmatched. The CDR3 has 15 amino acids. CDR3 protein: CASSLGGGAYNEQFF. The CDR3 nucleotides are TGTGCCAGCAGCCTGGGGGGGGGTGCATACAATGAGCAGTTCTTC.

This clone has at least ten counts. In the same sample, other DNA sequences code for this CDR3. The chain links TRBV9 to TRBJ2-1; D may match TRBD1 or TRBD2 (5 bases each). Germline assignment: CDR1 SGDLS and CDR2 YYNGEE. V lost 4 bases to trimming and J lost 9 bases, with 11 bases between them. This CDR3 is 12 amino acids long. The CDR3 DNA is TGTGCCAGCAGCCCCGGGGACGGTGAGCAGTTCTTC. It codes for CASSPGDGEQFF.

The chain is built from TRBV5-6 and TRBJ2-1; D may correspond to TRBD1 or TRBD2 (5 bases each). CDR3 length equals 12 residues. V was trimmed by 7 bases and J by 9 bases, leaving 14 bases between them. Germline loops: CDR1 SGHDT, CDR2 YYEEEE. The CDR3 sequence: CASRLGEREQFF. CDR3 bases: TGTGCCAGCCGACTGGGGGAACGTGAGCAGTTCTTC.

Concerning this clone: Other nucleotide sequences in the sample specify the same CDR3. DNA of the CDR3: TGTGCCTGGTCCGCAAATAGCAATCAGCCCCAGCATTTT. This translates into CAWSANSNQPQHF. V gene TRBV30 combines with J gene TRBJ1-5; D gene unclear. V was trimmed by 5 bases and J by 0 bases, leaving 8 bases between them. This CDR3 contains 13 residues. Germline V lookup: CDR1 GTSNPN, CDR2 SVGIG (reference sequence).

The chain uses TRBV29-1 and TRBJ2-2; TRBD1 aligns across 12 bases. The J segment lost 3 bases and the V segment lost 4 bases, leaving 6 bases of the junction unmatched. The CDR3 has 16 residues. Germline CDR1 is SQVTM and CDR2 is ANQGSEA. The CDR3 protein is CSVGGTGGFDTGELFF. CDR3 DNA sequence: TGCAGCGTTGGAGGGACAGGGGGCTTCGACACCGGGGAGCTGTTTTTT.

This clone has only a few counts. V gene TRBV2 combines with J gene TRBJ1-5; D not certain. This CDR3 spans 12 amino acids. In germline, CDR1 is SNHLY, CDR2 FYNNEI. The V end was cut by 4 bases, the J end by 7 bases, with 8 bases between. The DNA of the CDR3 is TGTGCCAGCAGTGGGGCCTTACAGCCCCAGCATTTT. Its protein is CASSGALQPQHF.

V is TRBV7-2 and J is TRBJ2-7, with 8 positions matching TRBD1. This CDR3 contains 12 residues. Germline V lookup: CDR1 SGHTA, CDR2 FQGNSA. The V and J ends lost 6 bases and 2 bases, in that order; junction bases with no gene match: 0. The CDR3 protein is CASRTGAYEQYF. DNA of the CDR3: TGTGCCAGCAGGACAGGGGCCTACGAGCAGTACTTC.

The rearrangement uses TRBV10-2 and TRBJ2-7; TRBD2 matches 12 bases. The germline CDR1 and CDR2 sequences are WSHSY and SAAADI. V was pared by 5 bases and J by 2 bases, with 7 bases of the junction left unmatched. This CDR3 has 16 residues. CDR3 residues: CASSYGLAGPAYEQYF. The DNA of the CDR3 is TGCGCCAGCAGTTATGGACTAGCGGGACCTGCCTACGAGCAGTACTTC.

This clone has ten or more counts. CDR3 in DNA: TGTGCCAGCAGCTTAGTCCACGGAAGCTCCTACGAGCAGTACTTC. Encoded protein: CASSLVHGSSYEQYF. The chain uses TRBV7-2 and TRBJ2-7; D is unclear. Germline lookup yields CDR1 SGHTA and CDR2 FQGNSA. This CDR3 has 15 amino acids. Trimming took 1 base from V and 0 from J, leaving 10 bases between them.

Here the CDR3 reads CASSPRDRGRNPGNTIYF. Here the CDR3 DNA reads TGTGCCAGCTCACCACGGGACAGGGGGCGCAATCCTGGAAACACCATATATTTT. The J gene is TRBJ1-3, the V gene TRBV18, with TRBD1 matching 12 bases. Losses at the gene ends were 1 base for V and 2 bases for J; bases not matched to a gene: 6. The CDR3 has 18 amino acids. The germline V gene has CDR1 KGHSH and CDR2 LQKENI.

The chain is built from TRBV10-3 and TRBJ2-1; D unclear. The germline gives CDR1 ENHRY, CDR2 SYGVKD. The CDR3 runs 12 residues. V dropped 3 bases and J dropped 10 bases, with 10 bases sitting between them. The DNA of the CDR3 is TGTGCCATCAGTGAAAGGAGTGGGGAGCAGTTCTTC. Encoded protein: CAISERSGEQFF.

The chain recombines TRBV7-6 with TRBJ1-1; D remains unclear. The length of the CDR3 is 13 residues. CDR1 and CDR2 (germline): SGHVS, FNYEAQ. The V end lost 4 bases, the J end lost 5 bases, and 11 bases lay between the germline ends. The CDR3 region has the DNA TGTGCCAGCAGCTCAAAGTCCCGGACTGAAGCTTTCTTT. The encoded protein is CASSSKSRTEAFF.

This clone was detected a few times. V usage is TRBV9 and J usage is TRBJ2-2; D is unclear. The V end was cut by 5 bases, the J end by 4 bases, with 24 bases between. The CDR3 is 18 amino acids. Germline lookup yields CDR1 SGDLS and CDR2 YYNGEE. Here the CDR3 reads CASSTWRPNIPTTGELFF. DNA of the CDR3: TGTGCCAGCAGTACTTGGCGGCCAAATATACCTACCACCGGGGAGCTGTTTTTT.